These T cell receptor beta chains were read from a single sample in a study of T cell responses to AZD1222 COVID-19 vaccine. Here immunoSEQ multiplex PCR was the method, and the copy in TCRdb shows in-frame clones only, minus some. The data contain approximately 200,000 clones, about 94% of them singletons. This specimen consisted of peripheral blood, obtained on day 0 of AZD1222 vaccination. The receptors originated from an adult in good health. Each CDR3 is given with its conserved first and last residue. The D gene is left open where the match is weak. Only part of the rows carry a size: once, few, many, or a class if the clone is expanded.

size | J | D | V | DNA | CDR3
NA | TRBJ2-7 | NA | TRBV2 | TGTGCCAGCAGTGAAGCGCGTCCGACCTACGAGCAGTACTTC | CASSEARPTYEQYF
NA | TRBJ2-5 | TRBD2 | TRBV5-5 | TGTGCCAGCAGCTTGGAGGTAGCGGGAGGGCTGGGAGAGACCCAGTACTTC | CASSLEVAGGLGETQYF
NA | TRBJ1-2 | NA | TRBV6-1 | TGTGCCAGCAGTGACACCCGTAACTATGGCTACACCTTC | CASSDTRNYGYTF
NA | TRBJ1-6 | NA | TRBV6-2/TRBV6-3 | TGTGCCAGCAGCCGTGACGGTATCGATAATTCACCCCTCCACTTT | CASSRDGIDNSPLHF
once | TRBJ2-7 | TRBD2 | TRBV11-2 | TGTGCCAGCAGCTTAGTTCAGCGGGGGAACTACGAGCAGTACTTC | CASSLVQRGNYEQYF
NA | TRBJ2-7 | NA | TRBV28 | TGTGCCAGCAGTTTTCGTGTCTACGAGCAGTACTTC | CASSFRVYEQYF
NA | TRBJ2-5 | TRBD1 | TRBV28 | TGTGCCAGCAGTAAGAACCTAGGACAGGGCCAAGAGACCCAGTACTTC | CASSKNLGQGQETQYF
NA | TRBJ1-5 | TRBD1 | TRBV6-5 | TGTGCCAGCAGTCAGACAGGGGGTCAGCCCCAGCATTTT | CASSQTGGQPQHF
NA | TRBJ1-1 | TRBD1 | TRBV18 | TGTGCCAGCTCATCCGGACAGGGGGAGGGCACTGAAGCTTTCTTT | CASSSGQGEGTEAFF
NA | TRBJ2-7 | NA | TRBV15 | TGTGCCACCAGCAGAGGGATTAGGGGGAGCTCCGAGCAGTACTTC | CATSRGIRGSSEQYF
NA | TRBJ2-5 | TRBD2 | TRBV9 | TGTGCCAGCAGCGCCCTAGCGGGAGGGCCCTCGATAAGGGAGACCCAGTACTTC | CASSALAGGPSIRETQYF
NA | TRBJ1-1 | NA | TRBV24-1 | TGTGCCACCAGTGATACAGGGAAGAACACTGAAGCTTTCTTT | CATSDTGKNTEAFF
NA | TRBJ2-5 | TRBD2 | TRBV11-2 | TGTGCCAGCAGCTTATTGGGACTAGCGGGAGTAGAGACCCAGTACTTC | CASSLLGLAGVETQYF
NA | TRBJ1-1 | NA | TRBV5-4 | TGTGCCAGCTCCCAACCAGGGAACACTGAAGCTTTCTTT | CASSQPGNTEAFF
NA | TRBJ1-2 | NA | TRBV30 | TGTGCCTGGAGGCCGACAGGTGGGGGCTACACCTTC | CAWRPTGGGYTF
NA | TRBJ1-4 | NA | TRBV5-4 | TGTGCCAGCAGCCGATCCCCCCGGGCAGATCAGAATGAAAAACTGTTTTTT | CASSRSPRADQNEKLFF
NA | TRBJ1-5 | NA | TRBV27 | TGTGCCAGCAGCTCCCCCGGTGGGCCCCAGCATTTT | CASSSPGGPQHF
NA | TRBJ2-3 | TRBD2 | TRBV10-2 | TGCGCCAGCAGGACTAGCGGGGTTAGCACAGATACGCAGTATTTT | CASRTSGVSTDTQYF
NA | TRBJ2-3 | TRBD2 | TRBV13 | TGTGCCAGCAGCTTACTAGCGGGAGGCTCCCCTAGCACAGATACGCAGTATTTT | CASSLLAGGSPSTDTQYF
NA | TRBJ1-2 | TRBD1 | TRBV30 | TGTGCCTGGAGTAGAGACAGGGACTATGGCTACACCTTC | CAWSRDRDYGYTF
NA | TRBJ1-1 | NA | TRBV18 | TGTGCCAGCTCCACACGGGTAGACAGTGAAGCTTTCTTT | CASSTRVDSEAFF
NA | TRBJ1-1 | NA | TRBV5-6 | TGTGCCAGCAGCGTTTGGGGGCTACCCCCTCTAAACACTGAAGCTTTCTTT | CASSVWGLPPLNTEAFF
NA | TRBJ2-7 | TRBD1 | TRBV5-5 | TGTGCCAGCAGCTCCCCTGGGACAGGGGGCGCGGGTGGTTACGAGCAGTACTTC | CASSSPGTGGAGGYEQYF
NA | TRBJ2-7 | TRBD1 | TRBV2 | TGTGCCAGCAGCTTCGGACAGGGTTACGAGCAGTACTTC | CASSFGQGYEQYF
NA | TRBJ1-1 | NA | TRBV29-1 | TGCAGCGTTGCGGGGTTCACGAGGAGCGCTGAAGCTTTCTTT | CSVAGFTRSAEAFF
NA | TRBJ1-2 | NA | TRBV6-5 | TGTGCCAGCAGTTACTCTCCGAGTAACTATGGCTACACCTTC | CASSYSPSNYGYTF
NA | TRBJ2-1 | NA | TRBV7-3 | TGTGCCAGCAGCTTAGTGGGAGGATCAGGCAATGAGCAGTTCTTC | CASSLVGGSGNEQFF
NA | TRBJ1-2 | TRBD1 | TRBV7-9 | TGTGCCAGCAGCTCGGGACAGGGAAACTATGGCTACACCTTC | CASSSGQGNYGYTF
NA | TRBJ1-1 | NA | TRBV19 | TGTGCCAGTAGTAATCCGGGAGGGAACACTGAAGCTTTCTTT | CASSNPGGNTEAFF
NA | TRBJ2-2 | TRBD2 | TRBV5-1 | TGCGCCAGCAGTCGAGGACTAGCGGGAGGTCGTGGCACCGGGGAGCTGTTTTTT | CASSRGLAGGRGTGELFF
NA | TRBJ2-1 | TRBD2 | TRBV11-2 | TGTGCCAGCAGCTTCGGCGGGAGTTTATACAATGAGCAGTTCTTC | CASSFGGSLYNEQFF
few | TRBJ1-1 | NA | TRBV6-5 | TGTGCCAGCAGTTTCCGGCCGGGGATGAACACTGAAGCTTTCTTT | CASSFRPGMNTEAFF
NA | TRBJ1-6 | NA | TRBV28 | TGTGCCAGCAGTTGGGGTCCTAATTCACCCCTCCACTTT | CASSWGPNSPLHF
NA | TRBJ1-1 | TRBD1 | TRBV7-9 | TGTGCCAGCAGCTTTACAGGGGGCACTGAAGCTTTCTTT | CASSFTGGTEAFF
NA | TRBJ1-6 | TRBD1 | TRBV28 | TGTGCCAGCAGGCCTCCGGGACAGCCTAATTCACCCCTCCACTTT | CASRPPGQPNSPLHF
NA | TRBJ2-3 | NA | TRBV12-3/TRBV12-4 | TGTGCCAGCAGTTTAAACCTAATGGATACGCAGTATTTT | CASSLNLMDTQYF
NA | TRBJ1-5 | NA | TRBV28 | TGTGCCAGCAGTCTACAGGGTGGGAGCAATCAGCCCCAGCATTTT | CASSLQGGSNQPQHF
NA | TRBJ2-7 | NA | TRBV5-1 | TGCGCCAGCAGCCTGGGGGTTGGTGTTCACTACGAGCAGTACTTC | CASSLGVGVHYEQYF
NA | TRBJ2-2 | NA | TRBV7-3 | TGTGCCAGCAGCTTAAACGGCGGGAACACCGGGGAGCTGTTTTTT | CASSLNGGNTGELFF
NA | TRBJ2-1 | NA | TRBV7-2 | TGTGCCAGCAGCTCCCTTAGTATTGTAAGGGACAATGAGCAGTTCTTC | CASSSLSIVRDNEQFF
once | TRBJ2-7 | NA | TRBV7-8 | TGTGCCAGCAGGGGAGCAGGCTACGAGCAGTACTTC | CASRGAGYEQYF
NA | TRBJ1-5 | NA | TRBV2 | TGTGCCAGCACTCTAGAGATCGTTAATCAGCCCCAGCATTTT | CASTLEIVNQPQHF
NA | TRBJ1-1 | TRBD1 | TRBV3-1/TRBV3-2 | TGTGCCAGCAGCCAGCCCCGGGGAAGGGGGCGGACTGAAGCTTTCTTT | CASSQPRGRGRTEAFF
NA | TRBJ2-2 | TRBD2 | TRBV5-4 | TGTGCCAGCACCCCGATGAAAGCGGGAGGAACCGGGGAGCTGTTTTTT | CASTPMKAGGTGELFF
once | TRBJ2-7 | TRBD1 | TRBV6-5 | TGTGCCAGCGGAACAAGACAGGGCGGTGGCGAGCAGTACTTC | CASGTRQGGGEQYF
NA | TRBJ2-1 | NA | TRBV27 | TGTGCCAGCAGTCCCCTGGGACCGCAAAATGAGCAGTTCTTC | CASSPLGPQNEQFF
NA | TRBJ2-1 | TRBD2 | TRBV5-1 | TGCGCCAGCAGCTTGGCCGGGGGGTCCCACAATGAGCAGTTCTTC | CASSLAGGSHNEQFF
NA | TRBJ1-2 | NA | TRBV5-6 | TGTGCCAGCAGCTTGGGCTATAACTATGGCTACACCTTC | CASSLGYNYGYTF
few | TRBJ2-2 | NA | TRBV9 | TGTGCCAGCAGCGTTGGGAACACCGGGGAGCTGTTTTTT | CASSVGNTGELFF
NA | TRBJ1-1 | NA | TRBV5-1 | TGCGCCAGCAGCGGTGGGACATCTGAAGCTTTCTTT | CASSGGTSEAFF
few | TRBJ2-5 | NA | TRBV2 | TGTGCCAGCAGCAACAGGAGGGGTGAGACCCAGTACTTC | CASSNRRGETQYF
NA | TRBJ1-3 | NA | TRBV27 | TGTGCCAGCAGTTTATTTCCTGGGATTGACACCATATATTTT | CASSLFPGIDTIYF
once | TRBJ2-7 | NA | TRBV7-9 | TGTGCCAGCAGCTTACAGGGTGGCCACGAGCAGTACTTC | CASSLQGGHEQYF
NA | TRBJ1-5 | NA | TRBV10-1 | TGCGCCAGCAGTGAGACGAATCAGCCCCAGCATTTT | CASSETNQPQHF
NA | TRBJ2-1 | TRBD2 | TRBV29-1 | TGCAGCGCACGAGGGACTAGCGCGAAGAATGAGCAGTTCTTC | CSARGTSAKNEQFF